These T cell receptor beta chains were read from a single sample in a study of TIL therapy for anti-PD-1-resistant metastatic lung cancer. The protocol was immunoSEQ multiplex PCR, while the TCRdb copy is restricted to in-frame clones and leaves out a portion. Of tens of thousands of clones listed, over 70% are singletons. The source material was blood, sampled at baseline. The receptors shown here come from a person between 25 and 79 years old with non-small cell lung cancer. Both conserved end residues are part of each CDR3. The D gene is left open where the match is weak. Where a row states a size, it is once, few, many or the class of an expanded clone; other rows omit it.

clone_size d_call j_call v_call cdr3_nt cdr3_aa
NA NA TRBJ2-1 TRBV5-1 TGCGCCAGCAGCCCACTGGGGCCCTACAATGAGCGGTTCTTC CASSPLGPYNERFF
NA TRBD2 TRBJ2-2 TRBV4-3 TGCGCCAGCAGCCAGGGAGCAGCGGGGGCCTACACCGGGGAGCTGTTTTTT CASSQGAAGAYTGELFF
NA TRBD1 TRBJ2-2 TRBV4-2 TGTGCCAGCAGCCAAGAAAGGGGACAGGGTACCGGGGAGCTGTTTTTT CASSQERGQGTGELFF
NA TRBD2 TRBJ2-5 TRBV7-2 TGTGCCAGCAGCTTAGCGCGAAGCGGGGGGGCCCGAGAGACCCAGTACTTC CASSLARSGGARETQYF
NA NA TRBJ2-7 TRBV7-8 TGTGCCAGCAGCCAAGGGGTTTCCTACGAGCAGTACTTC CASSQGVSYEQYF
once NA TRBJ2-3 TRBV29-1 TGCAGCGTTGAGAAGGGGTTCACAGATACGCAGTATTTT CSVEKGFTDTQYF
NA NA TRBJ2-3 TRBV5-1 TGCGCCAGCAGCTTGGACGGAGTTAGCACAGATACGCAGTATTTT CASSLDGVSTDTQYF
NA NA TRBJ1-1 TRBV4-3 TGCGCCAGCAGCCAAGTTTTACAGTTTGGCACTGAAGCTTTCTTT CASSQVLQFGTEAFF
NA NA TRBJ2-5 TRBV9 TGTGCCAGCACCCTCCGACCGTACCTGCTCAAAGAGACCCAGTACTTC CASTLRPYLLKETQYF
few NA TRBJ1-1 TRBV30 TGTGCCTGGAGTGTGAGCAGGGTGAACACTGAAGCTTTCTTT CAWSVSRVNTEAFF
NA TRBD2 TRBJ2-7 TRBV27 TGTGCCAGCGGCGATCTAGCGGCACCCTACGAGCAGTACTTC CASGDLAAPYEQYF
NA TRBD1 TRBJ2-7 TRBV6-5 TGTGCCAGCACTCCGTACGGGACAGGAAACTACGAGCAGTACTTC CASTPYGTGNYEQYF
once NA TRBJ2-7 TRBV6-5 TGTGCCAGCAGCTCTCAGGGGACTCTCACCTACGAGCAGTACTTC CASSSQGTLTYEQYF
NA NA TRBJ2-7 TRBV5-1 TGCGCCAGCAGTGGGGGGCAACTCTCCTACGAGCAGTACTTC CASSGGQLSYEQYF
NA TRBD2 TRBJ2-7 TRBV28 TGTGCCAGCAGTTTATATCTCGCGGGAGGGCCCAAAGGGGAGCAGTACTTC CASSLYLAGGPKGEQYF
NA NA TRBJ1-1 TRBV7-9 TGTGCCAGCAGCTTAGGGCCTTGGGGCCCGGGATTGAACACTGAAGCTTTCTTT CASSLGPWGPGLNTEAFF
NA TRBD2 TRBJ2-1 TRBV9 TGTGCCAGCAGCGTAACAAGCGGGAGGAATTACAATGAGCAGTTCTTC CASSVTSGRNYNEQFF
few NA TRBJ1-6 TRBV7-6 TGTGCCAGCAGCTTAGCTGGGGGGAATAATTCACCCCTCCACTTT CASSLAGGNNSPLHF
NA NA TRBJ1-1 TRBV5-1 TGCGCCAGCAGTGGGGGGGCCCCTACGAACACTGAAGCTTTCTTT CASSGGAPTNTEAFF
NA NA TRBJ1-2 TRBV29-1 TGCAGCGTTGCGTCAGGGTACTATGGCTACACCTTC CSVASGYYGYTF
NA TRBD2 TRBJ2-2 TRBV9 TGTGCCAGCAGCCGGACTAGCGCCGCGAACACCGGGGAGCTGTTTTTT CASSRTSAANTGELFF
NA TRBD1 TRBJ2-1 TRBV4-3 TGCGCCAGCAGCCAAGTGACAGGGTTTCGGGAGCAGTTCTTC CASSQVTGFREQFF
NA NA TRBJ1-2 TRBV6-5 TGTGCCAGCAGTGAGGGGGATGGCTACACCTTC CASSEGDGYTF
NA NA TRBJ1-2 TRBV28 TGTGCCAGCAGTTTTTACAGTAACTATGGCTACACCTTC CASSFYSNYGYTF
NA NA TRBJ2-5 TRBV27 TGTGCCAGCCGAAGCAGGGGCCGGGAGACCCAGTACTTC CASRSRGRETQYF
NA TRBD1 TRBJ1-1 TRBV27 TGTGCCAGCAGTTCACAGGGGAGTGTTAACACTGAAGCTTTCTTT CASSSQGSVNTEAFF
few NA TRBJ1-2 TRBV7-6 TGTGCCAGCAGCTTAGGGGGGCAACACTATGGCTACACCTTC CASSLGGQHYGYTF
NA NA TRBJ1-1 TRBV6-6 TGTGCCAGCAGTCGAGGGGCGCTGAACACTGAAGCTTTCTTT CASSRGALNTEAFF
NA NA TRBJ1-1 TRBV18 TGTGCCAGCTCATCGTTGGACGAGAACACTGAAGCTTTCTTT CASSSLDENTEAFF
NA NA TRBJ2-3 TRBV9 TGTGCCAGCAGCGTAGGGACCTCCACAGATACGCAGTATTTT CASSVGTSTDTQYF
NA NA TRBJ1-1 TRBV28 TGTGCCAGCAGTTTAGGGCGGATGAACACTGAAGCTTTCTTT CASSLGRMNTEAFF
NA TRBD1 TRBJ1-5 TRBV7-2 TGTGCCAGCAGTTCAACCTCGGGACAGGGGGCAAGACAGCCCCAGCATTTT CASSSTSGQGARQPQHF
NA NA TRBJ2-3 TRBV4-3 TGCGCCAGCAGCCACGAAGGGCGAACGACACAAGATACGCAGTATTTT CASSHEGRTTQDTQYF
NA NA TRBJ1-5 TRBV6-6 TGTGCCAGCAGTTACATGGGGGAGGTGCAGCCCCAGCATTTT CASSYMGEVQPQHF
NA NA TRBJ1-2 TRBV7-9 TGTGCCAGCAGCTCTCAGGAGGCCTCTAACTATGGCTACACCTTC CASSSQEASNYGYTF
NA NA TRBJ2-3 TRBV7-8 TGTGCCAGCAGCTTAAGGTCGGGAAGCATCATGGGCACAGATACGCAGTATTTT CASSLRSGSIMGTDTQYF
NA TRBD2 TRBJ2-5 TRBV6-4 TGTGCCAGCAGTGACCCCTCTAGCGGCCAAGAGACCCAGTACTTC CASSDPSSGQETQYF
NA NA TRBJ2-7 TRBV4-3 TGCGCCAGCAGCAATAAGTGGGGACCGGCGGGGGAGCAGTACTTC CASSNKWGPAGEQYF
NA TRBD2 TRBJ2-7 TRBV2 TGTGCCAGCAGCCGGGACTACCTCCGGGGGCAGTACTTC CASSRDYLRGQYF
NA NA TRBJ1-2 TRBV5-6 TGTGCCAGCATCCTGGGTAACAGCTATGGCTACACCTTC CASILGNSYGYTF
NA NA TRBJ2-7 TRBV12-5 TGTGCTAGTGGTTTGCATCCCGGGGAGCAGTACTTC CASGLHPGEQYF
NA TRBD1 TRBJ2-2 TRBV19 TGTGCCAGTAGTCCTCCGGGACAGGGCTATATTGGCACCGGGGAGCTGTTTTTT CASSPPGQGYIGTGELFF
NA TRBD1 TRBJ2-7 TRBV28 TGTGCCAGCAGATTAGAGAGACAGGGGAAATACGAGCAGTACTTC CASRLERQGKYEQYF